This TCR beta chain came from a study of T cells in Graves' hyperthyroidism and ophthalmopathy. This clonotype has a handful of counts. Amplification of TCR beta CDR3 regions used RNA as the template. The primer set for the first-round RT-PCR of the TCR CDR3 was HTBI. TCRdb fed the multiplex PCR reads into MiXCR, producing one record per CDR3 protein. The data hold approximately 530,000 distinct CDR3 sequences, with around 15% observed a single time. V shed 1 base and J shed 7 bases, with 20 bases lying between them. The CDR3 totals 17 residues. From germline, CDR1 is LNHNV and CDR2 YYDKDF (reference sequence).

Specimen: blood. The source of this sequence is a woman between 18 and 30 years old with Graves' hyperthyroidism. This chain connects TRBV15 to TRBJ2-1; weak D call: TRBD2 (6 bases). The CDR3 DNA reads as TGTGCCACCAGCAGAGTGGGGGGAGTTTCGGGTAAGAATGAGCAGTTCTTC. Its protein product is CATSRVGGVSGKNEQFF.